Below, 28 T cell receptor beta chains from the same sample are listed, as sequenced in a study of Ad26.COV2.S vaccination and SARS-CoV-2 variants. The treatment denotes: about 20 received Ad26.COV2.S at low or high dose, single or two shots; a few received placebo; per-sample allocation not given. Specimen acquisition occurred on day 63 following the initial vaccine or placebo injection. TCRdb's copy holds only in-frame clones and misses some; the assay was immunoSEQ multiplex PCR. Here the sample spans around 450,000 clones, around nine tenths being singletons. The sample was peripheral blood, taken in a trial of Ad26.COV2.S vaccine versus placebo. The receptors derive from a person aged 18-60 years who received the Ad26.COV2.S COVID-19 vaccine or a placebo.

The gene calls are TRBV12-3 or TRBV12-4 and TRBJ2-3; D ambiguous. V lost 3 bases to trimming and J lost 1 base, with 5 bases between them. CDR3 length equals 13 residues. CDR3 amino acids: CASSLSGTDTQYF. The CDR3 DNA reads TGTGCCAGCAGTTTGAGCGGCACAGATACGCAGTATTTT.

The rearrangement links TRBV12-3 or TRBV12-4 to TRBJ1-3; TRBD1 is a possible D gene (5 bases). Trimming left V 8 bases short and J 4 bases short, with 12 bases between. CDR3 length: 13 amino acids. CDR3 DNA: TGTGCCAGCGTCGAAGGGACGGGAAACACCATATATTTT. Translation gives CASVEGTGNTIYF.

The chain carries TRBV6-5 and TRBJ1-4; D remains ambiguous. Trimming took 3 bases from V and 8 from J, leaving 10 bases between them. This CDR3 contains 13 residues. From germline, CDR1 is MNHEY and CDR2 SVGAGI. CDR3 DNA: TGTGCCAGCAGTTATGTAGGCAGAGAAAAACTGTTTTTT. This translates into CASSYVGREKLFF.

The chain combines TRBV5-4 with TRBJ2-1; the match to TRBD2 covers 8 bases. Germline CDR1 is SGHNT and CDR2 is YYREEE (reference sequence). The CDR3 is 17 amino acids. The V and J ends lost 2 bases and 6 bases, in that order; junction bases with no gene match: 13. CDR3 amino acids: CASSFFVSGSLSNEQFF. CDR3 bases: TGTGCCAGCAGCTTTTTCGTCAGCGGGAGTTTAAGCAATGAGCAGTTCTTC. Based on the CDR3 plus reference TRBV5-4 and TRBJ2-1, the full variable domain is ETGVTQSPTHLIKTRGQQVTLRCSSQSGHNTVSWYQQALGQGPQFIFQYYREEENGRGNFPPRFSGLQFPNYSSELNVNALELDDSALYLCASSFFVSGSLSNEQFFGPGTRLTVL.

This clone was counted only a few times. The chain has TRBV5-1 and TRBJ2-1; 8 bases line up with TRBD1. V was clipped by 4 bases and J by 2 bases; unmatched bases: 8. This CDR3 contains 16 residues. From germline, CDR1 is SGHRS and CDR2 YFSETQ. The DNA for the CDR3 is TGCGCCAGCAGCCCAGGACAGGGTGGTACCTACAATGAGCAGTTCTTC. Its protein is CASSPGQGGTYNEQFF.

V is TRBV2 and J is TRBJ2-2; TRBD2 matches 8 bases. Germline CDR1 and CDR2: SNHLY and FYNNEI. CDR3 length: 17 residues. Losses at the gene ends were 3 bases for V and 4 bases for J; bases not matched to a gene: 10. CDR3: CASSDPGGGVVTGELFF. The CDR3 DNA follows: TGTGCCAGCAGTGACCCCGGGGGGGGAGTAGTCACCGGGGAGCTGTTTTTT. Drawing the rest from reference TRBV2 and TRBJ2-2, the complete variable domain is EPEVTQTPSHQVTQMGQEVILRCVPISNHLYFYWYRQILGQKVEFLVSFYNNEISEKSEIFDDQFSVERPDGSNFTLKIRSTKLEDSAMYFCASSDPGGGVVTGELFFGEGSRLTVL.

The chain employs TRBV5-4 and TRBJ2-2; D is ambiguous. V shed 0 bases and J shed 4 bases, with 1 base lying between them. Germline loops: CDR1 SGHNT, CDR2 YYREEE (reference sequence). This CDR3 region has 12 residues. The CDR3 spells CASSLATGELFF. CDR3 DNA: TGTGCCAGCAGCTTGGCCACCGGGGAGCTGTTTTTT.

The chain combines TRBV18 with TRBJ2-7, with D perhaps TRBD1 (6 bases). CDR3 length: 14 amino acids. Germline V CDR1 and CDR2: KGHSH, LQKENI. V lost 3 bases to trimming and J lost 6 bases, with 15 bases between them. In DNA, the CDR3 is TGTGCCAGCTCACCGACGGTCCTGGGGGCCGAGCAGTACTTC. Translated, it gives CASSPTVLGAEQYF.

The CDR3 DNA is TGCAGCGGGAGGCTAGGCCCAACCTACGAGCAGTACTTC. This gives the protein CSGRLGPTYEQYF. The chain is built from TRBV29-1 and TRBJ2-7; D might be TRBD2 (5 bases). The CDR3 length is 13 residues. In germline, CDR1 is SQVTM, CDR2 ANQGSEA. V lost 7 bases, J lost 2 bases, and 15 bases lay in between.

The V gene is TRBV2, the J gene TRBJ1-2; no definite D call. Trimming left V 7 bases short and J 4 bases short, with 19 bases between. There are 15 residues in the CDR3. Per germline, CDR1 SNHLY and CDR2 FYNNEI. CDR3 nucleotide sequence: TGTGCCAGCACCCGTCCCGGACTTTCTCCCTATGGCTACACCTTC. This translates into CASTRPGLSPYGYTF.

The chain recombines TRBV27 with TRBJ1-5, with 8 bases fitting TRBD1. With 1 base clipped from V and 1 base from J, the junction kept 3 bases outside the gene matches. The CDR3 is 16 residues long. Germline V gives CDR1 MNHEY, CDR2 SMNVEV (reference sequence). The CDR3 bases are TGTGCCAGCAGTTTATACACAGGGGGGAGCAATCAGCCCCAGCATTTT. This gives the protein CASSLYTGGSNQPQHF.

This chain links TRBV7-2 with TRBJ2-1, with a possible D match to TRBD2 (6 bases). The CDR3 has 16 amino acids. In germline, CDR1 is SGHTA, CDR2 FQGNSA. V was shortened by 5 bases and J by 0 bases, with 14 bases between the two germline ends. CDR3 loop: CASSPEAGSSYNEQFF. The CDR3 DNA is TGTGCCAGCAGCCCGGAAGCGGGTAGCTCCTACAATGAGCAGTTCTTC. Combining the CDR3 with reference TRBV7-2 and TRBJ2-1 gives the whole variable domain GAGVSQSPSNKVTEKGKDVELRCDPISGHTALYWYRQSLGQGLEFLIYFQGNSAPDKSGLPSDRFSAERTGGSVSTLTIQRTQQEDSAVYLCASSPEAGSSYNEQFFGPGTRLTVL.

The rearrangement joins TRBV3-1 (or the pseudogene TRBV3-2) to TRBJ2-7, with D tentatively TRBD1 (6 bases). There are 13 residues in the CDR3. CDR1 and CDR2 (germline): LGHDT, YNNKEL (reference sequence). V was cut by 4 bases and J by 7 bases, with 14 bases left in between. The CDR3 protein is CASSPPGASEQYF. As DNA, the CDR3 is TGTGCCAGCAGCCCCCCAGGGGCCTCTGAGCAGTACTTC.

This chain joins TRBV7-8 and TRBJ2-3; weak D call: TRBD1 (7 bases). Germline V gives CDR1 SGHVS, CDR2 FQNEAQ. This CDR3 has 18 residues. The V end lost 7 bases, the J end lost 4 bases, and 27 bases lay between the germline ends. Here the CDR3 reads CASKLRGLAGGFADTQYF. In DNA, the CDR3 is TGTGCCAGCAAGCTTAGGGGACTGGCAGGGGGTTTTGCAGATACGCAGTATTTT.

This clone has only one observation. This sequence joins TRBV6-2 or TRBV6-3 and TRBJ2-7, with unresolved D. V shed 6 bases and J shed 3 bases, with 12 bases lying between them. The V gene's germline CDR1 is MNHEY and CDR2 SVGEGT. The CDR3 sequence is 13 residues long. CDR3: CASSPGLDYEQYF. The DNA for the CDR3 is TGTGCCAGCAGCCCCGGATTGGACTACGAGCAGTACTTC.

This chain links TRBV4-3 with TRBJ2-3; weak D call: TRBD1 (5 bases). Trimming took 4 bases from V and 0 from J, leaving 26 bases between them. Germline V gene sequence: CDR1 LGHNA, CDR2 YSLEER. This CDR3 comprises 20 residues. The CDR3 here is CASSLTPTGPEKPSTDTQYF. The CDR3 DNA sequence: TGCGCCAGCAGCCTAACCCCTACAGGACCCGAAAAGCCTAGCACAGATACGCAGTATTTT.

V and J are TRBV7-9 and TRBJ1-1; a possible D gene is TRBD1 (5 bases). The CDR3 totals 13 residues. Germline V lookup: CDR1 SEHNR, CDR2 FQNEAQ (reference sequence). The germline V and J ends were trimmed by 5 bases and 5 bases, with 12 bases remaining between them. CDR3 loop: CASSPTGGTEAFF. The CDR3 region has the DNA TGTGCCAGCAGCCCCACCGGGGGGACTGAAGCTTTCTTT.

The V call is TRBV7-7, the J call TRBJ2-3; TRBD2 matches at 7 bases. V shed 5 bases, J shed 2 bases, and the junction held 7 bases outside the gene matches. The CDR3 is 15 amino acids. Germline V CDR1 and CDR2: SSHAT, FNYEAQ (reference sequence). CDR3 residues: CASSAGWDYTDTQYF. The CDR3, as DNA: TGTGCCAGCAGCGCCGGATGGGACTACACAGATACGCAGTATTTT.

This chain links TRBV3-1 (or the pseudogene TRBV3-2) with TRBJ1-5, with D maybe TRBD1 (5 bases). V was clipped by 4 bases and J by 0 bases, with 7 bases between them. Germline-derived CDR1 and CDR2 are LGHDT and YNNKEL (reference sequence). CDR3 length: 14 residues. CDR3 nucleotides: TGTGCCAGCAGCCTGACAGCTAGCAATCAGCCCCAGCATTTT. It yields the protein CASSLTASNQPQHF.

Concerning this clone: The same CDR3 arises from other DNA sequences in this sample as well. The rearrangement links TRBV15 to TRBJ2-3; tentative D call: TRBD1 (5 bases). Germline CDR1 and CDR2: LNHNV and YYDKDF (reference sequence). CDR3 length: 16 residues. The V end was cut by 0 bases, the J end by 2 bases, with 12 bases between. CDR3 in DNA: TGTGCCACCAGCAGAGATGGGGCAGGCTACACAGATACGCAGTATTTT. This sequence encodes CATSRDGAGYTDTQYF.

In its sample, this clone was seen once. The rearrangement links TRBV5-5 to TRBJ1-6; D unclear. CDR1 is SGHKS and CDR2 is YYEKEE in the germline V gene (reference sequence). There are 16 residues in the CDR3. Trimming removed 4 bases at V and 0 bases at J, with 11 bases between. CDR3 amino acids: CASSPWESSYNSPLHF. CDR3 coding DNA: TGTGCCAGCAGCCCATGGGAGAGCTCCTATAATTCACCCCTCCACTTT.

This CDR3 is CASSLDGPEQYF. For the CDR3, the DNA is TGTGCCAGCAGCCTCGACGGCCCAGAGCAGTACTTC. The chain joins TRBV5-4 to TRBJ2-7; D gene uncertain. Germline V lookup: CDR1 SGHNT, CDR2 YYREEE (reference sequence). The CDR3 runs to 12 residues. Trimming removed 4 bases at V and 7 bases at J, with 12 bases between.

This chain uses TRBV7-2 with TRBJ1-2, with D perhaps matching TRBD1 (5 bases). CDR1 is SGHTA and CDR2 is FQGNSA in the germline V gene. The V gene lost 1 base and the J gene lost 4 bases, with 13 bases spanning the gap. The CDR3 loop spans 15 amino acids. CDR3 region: CASSLDPGVTYGYTF. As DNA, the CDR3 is TGTGCCAGCAGCTTAGACCCGGGGGTTACCTATGGCTACACCTTC.

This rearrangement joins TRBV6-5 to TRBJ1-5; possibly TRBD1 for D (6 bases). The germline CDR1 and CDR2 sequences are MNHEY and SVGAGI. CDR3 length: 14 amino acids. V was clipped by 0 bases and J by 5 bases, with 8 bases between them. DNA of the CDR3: TGTGCCAGCAGTTACTCGGCAGGGGATCAGCCCCAGCATTTT. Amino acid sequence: CASSYSAGDQPQHF.

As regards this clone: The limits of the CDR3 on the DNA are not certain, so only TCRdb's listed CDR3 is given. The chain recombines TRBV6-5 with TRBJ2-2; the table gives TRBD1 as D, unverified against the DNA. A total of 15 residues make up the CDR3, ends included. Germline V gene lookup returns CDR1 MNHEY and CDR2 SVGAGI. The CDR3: CASSYPGQFFGELFF.

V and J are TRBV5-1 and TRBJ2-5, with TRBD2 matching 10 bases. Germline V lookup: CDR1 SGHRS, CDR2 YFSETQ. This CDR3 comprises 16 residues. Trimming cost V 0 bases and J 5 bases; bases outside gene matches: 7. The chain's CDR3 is CASSLDLAGVEETQYF. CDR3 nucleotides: TGCGCCAGCAGCTTGGATCTAGCGGGAGTTGAGGAGACCCAGTACTTC.

In nucleotides, the CDR3 is TGTGCCAGCAGCTTTCGACAGGGGGCCAAAAACATTCAGTACTTC. Encoded protein: CASSFRQGAKNIQYF. The rearrangement links TRBV7-8 to TRBJ2-4; 8 nucleotides agree with TRBD1. J lost 1 base, V lost 3 bases, and 2 bases had no gene match. The CDR3 has 15 amino acids. Germline V gene data show CDR1 as SGHVS and CDR2 as FQNEAQ.

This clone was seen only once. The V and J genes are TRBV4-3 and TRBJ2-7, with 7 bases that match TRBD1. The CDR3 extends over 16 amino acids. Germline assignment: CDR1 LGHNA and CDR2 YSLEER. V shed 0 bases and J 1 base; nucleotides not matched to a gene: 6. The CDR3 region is CASSQDGRQGSYEQYF. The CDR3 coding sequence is TGCGCCAGCAGCCAAGATGGGAGACAGGGATCCTACGAGCAGTACTTC.